This TCR beta chain was sequenced during a study of blood T cell repertoires in COVID-19. Study details: Samples representing acute and convalescent COVID-19 were sourced from the United States, Italy and Spain. Nucleic acid was either cDNA or gDNA, and it came from T cells, B-cell-depleted T cells, or PBMCs.

With 3 bases removed from V and 8 bases from J, the gap between germline ends came to 11 bases. This CDR3 has 13 amino acids. Germline lookup yields CDR1 MRHNA and CDR2 SNTAGT. Clinical history reported by participants formed the basis on which cohorts were assigned. Per the authors' pipeline: Estimation of nucleated cell counts was performed using reference gene primer amplification. Clones were sequenced by immunoSEQ multiplex PCR, and TCRdb holds only the in-frame ones, with some missing. The V and J calls and clone size were taken over from that table, and D and trimming were inferred from the DNA. The sample carries around 320,000 clones, around 89% recorded once.

What was sequenced was PBMCs or T cells enriched from blood (not recorded which). The receptor's source is a woman in her late teens or twenties with acute COVID-19. The rearrangement uses TRBV6-4 and TRBJ2-1, with a tentative D call TRBD2 (6 bases). As DNA, the CDR3 is TGTGCCAGCAGTGATAACGGAGGGTATGAGCAGTTCTTC. The encoded protein is CASSDNGGYEQFF.